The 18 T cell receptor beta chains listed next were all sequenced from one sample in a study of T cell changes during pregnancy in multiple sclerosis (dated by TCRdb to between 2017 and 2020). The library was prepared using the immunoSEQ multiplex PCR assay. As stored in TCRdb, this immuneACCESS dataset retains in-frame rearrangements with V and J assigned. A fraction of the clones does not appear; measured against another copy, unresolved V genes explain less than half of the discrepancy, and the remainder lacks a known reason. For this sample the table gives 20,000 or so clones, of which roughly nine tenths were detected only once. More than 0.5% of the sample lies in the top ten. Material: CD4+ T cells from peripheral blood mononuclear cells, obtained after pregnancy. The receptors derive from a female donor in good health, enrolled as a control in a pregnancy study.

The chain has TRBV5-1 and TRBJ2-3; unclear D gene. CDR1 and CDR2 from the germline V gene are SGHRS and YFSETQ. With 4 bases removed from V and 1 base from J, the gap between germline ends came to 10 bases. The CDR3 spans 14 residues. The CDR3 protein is CASSLDLRTDTQYF. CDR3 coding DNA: TGCGCCAGCAGCCTGGACCTACGCACAGATACGCAGTATTTT.

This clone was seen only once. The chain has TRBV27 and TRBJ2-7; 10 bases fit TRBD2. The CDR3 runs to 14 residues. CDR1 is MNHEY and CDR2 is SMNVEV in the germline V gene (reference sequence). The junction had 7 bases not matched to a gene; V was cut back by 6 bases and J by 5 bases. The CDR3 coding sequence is TGTGCCAGCAGGCTTAGCGGGAGGCTCCACGAGCAGTACTTC. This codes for CASRLSGRLHEQYF.

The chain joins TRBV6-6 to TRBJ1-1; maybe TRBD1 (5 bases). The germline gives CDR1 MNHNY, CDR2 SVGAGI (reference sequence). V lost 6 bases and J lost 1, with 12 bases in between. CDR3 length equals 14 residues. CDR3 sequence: CASSQPGGNTEAFF. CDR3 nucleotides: TGTGCCAGCAGCCAACCGGGGGGGAACACTGAAGCTTTCTTT.

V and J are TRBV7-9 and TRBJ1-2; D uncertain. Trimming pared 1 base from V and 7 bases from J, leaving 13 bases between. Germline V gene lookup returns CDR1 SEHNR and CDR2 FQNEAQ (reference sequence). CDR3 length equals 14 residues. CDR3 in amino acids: CASSLDAGMIGYTF. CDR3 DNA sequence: TGTGCCAGCAGCTTAGATGCAGGAATGATTGGCTACACCTTC.

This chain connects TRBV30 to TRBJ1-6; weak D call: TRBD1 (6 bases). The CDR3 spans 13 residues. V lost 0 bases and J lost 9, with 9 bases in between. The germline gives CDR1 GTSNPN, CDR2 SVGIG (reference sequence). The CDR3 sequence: CAWSVPGASPLHF. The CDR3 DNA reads TGTGCCTGGAGTGTTCCAGGGGCTTCACCCCTCCACTTT.

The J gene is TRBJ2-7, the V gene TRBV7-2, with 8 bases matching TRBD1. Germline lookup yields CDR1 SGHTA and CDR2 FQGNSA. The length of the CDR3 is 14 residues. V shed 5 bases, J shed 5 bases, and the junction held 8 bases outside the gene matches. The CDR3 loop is CASSHLDRAHEQYF. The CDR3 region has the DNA TGTGCCAGCAGCCATTTGGACAGGGCCCACGAGCAGTACTTC.

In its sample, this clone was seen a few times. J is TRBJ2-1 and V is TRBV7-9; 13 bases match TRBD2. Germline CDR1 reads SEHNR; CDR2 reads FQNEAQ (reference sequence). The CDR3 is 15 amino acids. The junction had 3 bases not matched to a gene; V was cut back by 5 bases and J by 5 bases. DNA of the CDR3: TGTGCCAGCAGCCATACTAGCGGGGGGGACAATGAGCAGTTCTTC. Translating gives CASSHTSGGDNEQFF.

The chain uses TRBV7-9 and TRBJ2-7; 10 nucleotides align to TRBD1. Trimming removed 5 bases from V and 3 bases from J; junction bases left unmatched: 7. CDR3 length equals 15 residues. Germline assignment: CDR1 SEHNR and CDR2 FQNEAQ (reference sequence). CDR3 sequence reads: CASSHTGTGDYEQYF. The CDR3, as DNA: TGTGCCAGCAGCCACACCGGGACAGGGGACTACGAGCAGTACTTC.

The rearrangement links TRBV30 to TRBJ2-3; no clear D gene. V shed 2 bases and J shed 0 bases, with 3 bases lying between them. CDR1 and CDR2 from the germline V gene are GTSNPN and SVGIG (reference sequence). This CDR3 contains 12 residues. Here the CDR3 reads CAWSTSTDTQYF. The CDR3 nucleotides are TGTGCCTGGAGTACTAGCACAGATACGCAGTATTTT.

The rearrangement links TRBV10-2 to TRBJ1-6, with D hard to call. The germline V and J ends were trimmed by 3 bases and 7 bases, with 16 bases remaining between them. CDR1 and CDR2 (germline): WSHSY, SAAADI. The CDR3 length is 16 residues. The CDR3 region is CASSDMGLRENSPLHF. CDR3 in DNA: TGCGCCAGCAGTGATATGGGTTTGAGGGAGAATTCACCCCTCCACTTT.

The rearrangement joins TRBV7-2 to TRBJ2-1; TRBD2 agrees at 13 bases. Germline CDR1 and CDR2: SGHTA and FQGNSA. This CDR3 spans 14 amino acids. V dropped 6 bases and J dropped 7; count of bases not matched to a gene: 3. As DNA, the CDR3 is TGTGCCAGCAGGGGACTAGCGGGGACGAATGAGCAGTTCTTC. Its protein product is CASRGLAGTNEQFF.

The DNA of the CDR3 is TGTGCCAGCAGCTCTAGCGCAGATACGCAGTATTTT. Its protein product is CASSSSADTQYF. This chain links TRBV25-1 with TRBJ2-3; tentative D call: TRBD2 (6 bases). The germline gives CDR1 MGHDK, CDR2 SYGVNS. Trimming left V 6 bases short and J 4 bases short, with 8 bases between. The CDR3 extends over 12 amino acids. The whole variable domain, remainder taken from reference TRBV25-1 and TRBJ2-3, is EADIYQTPRYLVIGTGKKITLECSQTMGHDKMYWYQQDPGMELHLIHYSYGVNSTEKGDLSSESTVSRIRTEHFPLTLESARPSHTSQYLCASSSSADTQYFGPGTRLTVL.

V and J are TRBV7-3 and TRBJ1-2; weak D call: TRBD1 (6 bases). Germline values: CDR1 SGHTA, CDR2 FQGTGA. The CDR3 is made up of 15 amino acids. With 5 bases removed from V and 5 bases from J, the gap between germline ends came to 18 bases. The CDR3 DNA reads TGTGCCAGCAGCCCCGACTGGGCAGGGGAGTATGGCTACACCTTC. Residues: CASSPDWAGEYGYTF.

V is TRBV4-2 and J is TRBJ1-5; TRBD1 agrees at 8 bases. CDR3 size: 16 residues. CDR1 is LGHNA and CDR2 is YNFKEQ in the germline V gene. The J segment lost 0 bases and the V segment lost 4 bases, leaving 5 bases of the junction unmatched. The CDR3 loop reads CASSPRTGNSNQPQHF. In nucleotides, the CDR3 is TGTGCCAGCAGCCCTAGGACAGGGAATAGCAATCAGCCCCAGCATTTT.

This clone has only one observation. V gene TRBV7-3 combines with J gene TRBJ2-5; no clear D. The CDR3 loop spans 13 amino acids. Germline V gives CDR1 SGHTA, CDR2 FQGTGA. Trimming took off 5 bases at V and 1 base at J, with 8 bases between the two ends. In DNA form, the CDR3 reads TGTGCCAGCAGCGCAACTTCCCAAGAGACCCAGTACTTC. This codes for CASSATSQETQYF.

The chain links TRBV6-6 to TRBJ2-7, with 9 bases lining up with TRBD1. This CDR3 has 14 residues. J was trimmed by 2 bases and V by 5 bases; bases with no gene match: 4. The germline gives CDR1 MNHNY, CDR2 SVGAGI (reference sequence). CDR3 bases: TGTGCCAGCAGTACAGGACAGGGGACCTACGAGCAGTACTTC. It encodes CASSTGQGTYEQYF.

The CDR3 is CASSDPASGRETGELFF. CDR3 nucleotides: TGTGCCAGCAGTGACCCGGCTAGCGGGAGGGAAACCGGGGAGCTGTTTTTT. The chain couples TRBV25-1 to TRBJ2-2; 12 nucleotides agree with TRBD2. Per germline, CDR1 MGHDK and CDR2 SYGVNS. CDR3 size: 17 residues. Trimming cost V 3 bases and J 5 bases; bases outside gene matches: 7.

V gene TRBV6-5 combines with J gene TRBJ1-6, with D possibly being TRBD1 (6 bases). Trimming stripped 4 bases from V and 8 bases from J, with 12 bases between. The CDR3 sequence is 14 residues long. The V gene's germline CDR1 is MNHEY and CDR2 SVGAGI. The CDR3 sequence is CASSFRPGDSPLHF. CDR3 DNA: TGTGCCAGCAGTTTTCGGCCAGGGGATTCACCCCTCCACTTT.